This entry lists 32 T cell receptor beta chains sequenced from one sample in a study of blood T cell repertoires in COVID-19. Measured with immunoSEQ multiplex PCR; TCRdb has only the in-frame clones, and not every one. Altogether 390,000 or so clones are present, roughly 88% being singletons, with the ten largest covering over 1.1%. Sample: peripheral blood. These TCRs come from a woman under 40 with active or convalescent COVID-19.

CDR3 loop: CASSFPGGGTDTQYF. The CDR3 DNA is TGTGCCAGCAGCTTCCCCGGGGGGGGCACAGATACGCAGTATTTT. The rearrangement joins TRBV7-2 to TRBJ2-3; TRBD2 agrees at 8 bases. V lost 3 bases and J lost 1; bases outside the gene matches: 3. Germline V CDR1 and CDR2: SGHTA, FQGNSA. The CDR3 contains 15 residues.

This chain links TRBV19 with TRBJ1-1; the D gene is possibly TRBD1 (5 bases). The CDR3 contains 16 residues. Deletions cut 3 bases from V and 0 bases from J, with 14 bases between. Germline loops: CDR1 LNHDA, CDR2 SQIVND (reference sequence). CDR3 residues: CASSMWDSRMNTEAFF. The DNA for the CDR3 is TGTGCCAGTAGTATGTGGGACTCAAGAATGAACACTGAAGCTTTCTTT. Looking up the rest from reference TRBV19 and TRBJ1-1 gives the full variable domain: DGGITQSPKYLFRKEGQNVTLSCEQNLNHDAMYWYRQDPGQGLRLIYYSQIVNDFQKGDIAEGYSVSREKKESFPLTVTSAQKNPTAFYLCASSMWDSRMNTEAFFGQGTRLTVV.

V gene TRBV19 combines with J gene TRBJ1-1; TRBD1 aligns across 10 bases. Germline loops: CDR1 LNHDA, CDR2 SQIVND (reference sequence). This CDR3 contains 15 residues. J lost 2 bases, V lost 5 bases, and 5 bases had no gene match. The CDR3 coding sequence is TGTGCCAGTAGTGACCGGGACAGGGGTAACACTGAAGCTTTCTTT. Translation: CASSDRDRGNTEAFF.

The sample holds a few counts of this clone. This rearrangement joins TRBV10-2 to TRBJ1-3; TRBD1 might be the D (6 bases). Germline V gene lookup returns CDR1 WSHSY and CDR2 SAAADI. This CDR3 comprises 15 residues. V lost 2 bases, J lost 1 base, and 9 bases lay in between. Here the CDR3 reads CASSEPQGSGNTIYF. Written as DNA, the CDR3 is TGCGCCAGCAGTGAGCCCCAGGGGTCTGGAAACACCATATATTTT.

The chain uses TRBV7-2 and TRBJ1-2, with 7 nucleotides matching TRBD1. CDR3 length equals 14 residues. From germline, CDR1 is SGHTA and CDR2 FQGNSA. V was clipped by 2 bases and J by 6 bases; unmatched bases: 6. In DNA, the CDR3 is TGTGCCAGCAGCTTACGCCAGGGACAGCATGGCTACACCTTC. This gives the protein CASSLRQGQHGYTF. The full variable domain, completed using reference TRBV7-2 and TRBJ1-2, is GAGVSQSPSNKVTEKGKDVELRCDPISGHTALYWYRQSLGQGLEFLIYFQGNSAPDKSGLPSDRFSAERTGGSVSTLTIQRTQQEDSAVYLCASSLRQGQHGYTFGSGTRLTVV.

This clone appeared a single time. The chain links TRBV19 to TRBJ2-7; D not resolved. V gave up 3 bases and J gave up 3 bases, with 12 bases separating them. The CDR3 contains 14 residues. The germline gives CDR1 LNHDA, CDR2 SQIVND (reference sequence). CDR3 region: CASSIRSQNYEQYF. CDR3 DNA: TGTGCCAGTAGTATCCGCTCCCAGAACTACGAGCAGTACTTC.

This rearrangement joins TRBV19 to TRBJ1-2, with TRBD1 as a possible D gene (6 bases). The germline V gene has CDR1 LNHDA and CDR2 SQIVND (reference sequence). The CDR3 contains 14 residues. V shed 5 bases and J shed 6 bases, with 16 bases lying between them. CDR3 bases: TGTGCCAGTAGTCCCAAAACAGGGTTGGATGGCTACACCTTC. Translating gives CASSPKTGLDGYTF.

The chain uses TRBV30 and TRBJ1-1; possible D gene TRBD1, 6 bases. Trimming removed 1 base at V and 8 bases at J, with 11 bases between. CDR1 GTSNPN and CDR2 SVGIG come from the germline V gene (reference sequence). The CDR3 consists of 12 residues. DNA of the CDR3: TGTGCCTGGAGTGGGACAGTGCTGGAAGCTTTCTTT. Translating gives CAWSGTVLEAFF.

The chain is built from TRBV4-1 and TRBJ2-7, with D perhaps TRBD2 (6 bases). Germline V lookup: CDR1 MGHRA, CDR2 YSYEKL. The V end lost 3 bases, the J end lost 2 bases, and 14 bases lay between the germline ends. The CDR3 is 15 amino acids. DNA of the CDR3: TGCGCCAGCAGCCATCCTGCGGGGCCAGCCTACGAGCAGTACTTC. Its protein is CASSHPAGPAYEQYF.

The rearrangement joins TRBV6-1 to TRBJ1-5; D is unclear. V was trimmed by 2 bases and J by 4 bases, leaving 18 bases between them. The CDR3 extends over 17 amino acids. CDR1 MNHNS and CDR2 SASEGT come from the germline V gene. The CDR3 spells CASSEIVVRGPNQPQHF. The CDR3 coding sequence is TGTGCCAGCAGTGAAATTGTGGTTAGAGGGCCTAATCAGCCCCAGCATTTT.

V usage is TRBV5-4 and J usage is TRBJ2-5; 7 bases align to TRBD1. V dropped 4 bases and J dropped 10; count of bases not matched to a gene: 4. The CDR3 consists of 11 residues. In germline, CDR1 is SGHNT, CDR2 YYREEE (reference sequence). This CDR3 is CASSLDRDQYF. The CDR3, as DNA: TGTGCCAGCAGCCTTGACAGGGACCAGTACTTC.

V and J are TRBV6-5 and TRBJ1-2; D is perhaps TRBD1 (5 bases). Per germline, CDR1 MNHEY and CDR2 SVGAGI. The CDR3 sequence is 13 residues long. The V end lost 2 bases, the J end lost 7 bases, and 11 bases lay between the germline ends. This CDR3 is CASSYRGWGGYTF. CDR3 coding DNA: TGTGCCAGCAGTTACAGGGGATGGGGTGGCTACACCTTC.

V is TRBV25-1 and J is TRBJ2-7; tentative D call: TRBD1 (6 bases). Germline CDR1 is MGHDK and CDR2 is SYGVNS. V dropped 4 bases and J dropped 4 bases, with 17 bases sitting between them. The CDR3 consists of 15 residues. In DNA, the CDR3 is TGTGCCAGCAGTGGAGGGGGAGTTTCTATTTACGAGCAGTACTTC. Translating it yields CASSGGGVSIYEQYF.

The genes are TRBV15 and TRBJ2-2; D unresolved. The CDR3 has 15 residues. Germline V gene data show CDR1 as LNHNV and CDR2 as YYDKDF (reference sequence). Trimming took 0 bases from V and 3 from J, leaving 8 bases between them. Here the CDR3 DNA reads TGTGCCACCAGCAGAGATCTTTATGACACCGGGGAGCTGTTTTTT. Translating it yields CATSRDLYDTGELFF.

This rearrangement joins TRBV19 to TRBJ2-7, with TRBD1 identical over 7 bases. This CDR3 is 14 amino acids long. J gave up 3 bases and V 5 bases, and 7 bases lay outside the gene matches. The germline V gene has CDR1 LNHDA and CDR2 SQIVND (reference sequence). This CDR3 is CASSHSTGSYEQYF. The CDR3 DNA sequence: TGTGCCAGTAGTCATTCGACAGGGAGCTACGAGCAGTACTTC.

Of note for this clone: Other DNA sequences within the sample encode an identical CDR3. The chain links TRBV5-1 to TRBJ2-1; the match to TRBD2 covers 13 bases. V lost 4 bases to trimming and J lost 6 bases; unmatched junction nucleotides: 4. Germline V gene lookup returns CDR1 SGHRS and CDR2 YFSETQ. The CDR3 loop spans 15 amino acids. This chain's CDR3 is CASSPGLAGVNEQFF. CDR3 coding DNA: TGCGCCAGCAGCCCCGGACTAGCGGGAGTCAATGAGCAGTTCTTC. Based on the CDR3 plus reference TRBV5-1 and TRBJ2-1, the full variable domain is KAGVTQTPRYLIKTRGQQVTLSCSPISGHRSVSWYQQTPGQGLQFLFEYFSETQRNKGNFPGRFSGRQFSNSRSEMNVSTLELGDSALYLCASSPGLAGVNEQFFGPGTRLTVL.

The genes are TRBV7-8 and TRBJ1-6; 7 bases line up with TRBD1. V dropped 5 bases and J dropped 11; count of bases not matched to a gene: 15. This CDR3 region has 16 residues. The V gene's germline CDR1 is SGHVS and CDR2 FQNEAQ. The CDR3 here is CASSSPQGRGFTPLHF. The CDR3 nucleotides are TGTGCCAGCAGCAGCCCTCAAGGCAGGGGGTTTACACCCCTCCACTTT.

This clone was seen a few times. The gene calls are TRBV5-4 and TRBJ2-1, with 11 bases lining up with TRBD2. The CDR3 extends over 16 amino acids. Germline CDR1 and CDR2: SGHNT and YYREEE (reference sequence). V shed 0 bases, J shed 7 bases, and the junction held 6 bases outside the gene matches. The CDR3 coding sequence is TGTGCCAGCAGCTTGGTCCCACTAGCGGGAGCTAATGAGCAGTTCTTC. It is translated as CASSLVPLAGANEQFF.

The chain joins TRBV19 to TRBJ1-5; D is perhaps TRBD1 (5 bases). Germline CDR1 LNHDA, CDR2 SQIVND (reference sequence). The V and J ends lost 7 bases and 0 bases respectively, with 10 bases between them. There are 14 residues in the CDR3. CDR3 loop: CASTLGGSNQPQHF. The CDR3 DNA is TGTGCCAGTACCCTGGGGGGTAGCAATCAGCCCCAGCATTTT. Supplemented by reference TRBV19 and TRBJ1-5, the full variable domain reads DGGITQSPKYLFRKEGQNVTLSCEQNLNHDAMYWYRQDPGQGLRLIYYSQIVNDFQKGDIAEGYSVSREKKESFPLTVTSAQKNPTAFYLCASTLGGSNQPQHFGDGTRLSIL.

This sequence joins TRBV5-5 and TRBJ1-1; 8 bases are a match to TRBD1. In germline, CDR1 is SGHKS, CDR2 YYEKEE (reference sequence). The CDR3 extends over 17 amino acids. Losses at the gene ends were 0 bases for V and 5 bases for J; bases not matched to a gene: 12. The CDR3 spells CASSLGTGLGQLTEAFF. CDR3 bases: TGTGCCAGCAGCTTGGGGACAGGGCTGGGGCAATTGACTGAAGCTTTCTTT.

The V gene is TRBV27, the J gene TRBJ2-1; 7 bases align to TRBD2. The CDR3 consists of 15 residues. V lost 3 bases to trimming and J lost 5 bases; unmatched junction nucleotides: 7. Germline-derived CDR1 and CDR2 are MNHEY and SMNVEV (reference sequence). CDR3 loop: CASSFAPGGHNEQFF. The CDR3, as DNA: TGTGCCAGCAGTTTTGCCCCGGGAGGCCACAATGAGCAGTTCTTC.

V is TRBV11-2 and J is TRBJ2-2; D remains ambiguous. Trimming took 3 bases from V and 1 from J, leaving 6 bases between them. The CDR3 runs 14 residues. Germline CDR1 reads SGHAT; CDR2 reads FQNNGV. The CDR3 spells CASSFRQNTGELFF. The CDR3 DNA follows: TGTGCCAGCAGCTTTAGACAGAACACCGGGGAGCTGTTTTTT.

The CDR3 is CASSAGLGNTEAFF. CDR3 bases: TGTGCCAGCAGTGCAGGGCTGGGGAACACTGAAGCTTTCTTT. The gene calls are TRBV9 and TRBJ1-1; D possibly corresponds to TRBD1 (5 bases). V dropped 5 bases and J dropped 1 base, with 12 bases sitting between them. Germline V gene sequence: CDR1 SGDLS, CDR2 YYNGEE. The CDR3 contains 14 residues.

The rearrangement joins TRBV2 to TRBJ1-6, with D uncertain. Looked up from germline, CDR1 is SNHLY and CDR2 is FYNNEI. CDR3 length: 14 residues. With 1 base removed from V and 11 bases from J, the gap between germline ends came to 12 bases. The CDR3 loop is CASSEEGRATPLHF. The CDR3, as DNA: TGTGCCAGCAGTGAAGAAGGGCGGGCGACACCCCTCCACTTT.

The rearrangement joins TRBV5-6 to TRBJ1-5; D is undetermined. The CDR3 is made up of 15 amino acids. Per the germline V gene, CDR1 is SGHDT and CDR2 is YYEEEE. Trimming cost V 1 base and J 6 bases, with 14 bases left between them. CDR3 coding DNA: TGTGCCAGCAGCTTGTGGCCCGAATCGGGTCAGCCCCAGCATTTT. Residues: CASSLWPESGQPQHF. Drawing the rest from reference TRBV5-6 and TRBJ1-5, the complete variable domain is DAGVTQSPTHLIKTRGQQVTLRCSPKSGHDTVSWYQQALGQGPQFIFQYYEEEERQRGNFPDRFSGHQFPNYSSELNVNALLLGDSALYLCASSLWPESGQPQHFGDGTRLSIL.

This clone was seen a few times. The rearrangement joins TRBV15 to TRBJ2-1; TRBD1 matches 10 bases. Germline V lookup: CDR1 LNHNV, CDR2 YYDKDF (reference sequence). Losses at the gene ends were 3 bases for V and 3 bases for J; bases not matched to a gene: 2. The CDR3 is 15 amino acids. The CDR3 DNA is TGTGCCACCAGCAGGGGACAGGGGCTCTACAATGAGCAGTTCTTC. Its protein product is CATSRGQGLYNEQFF.

The CDR3 DNA reads as TGTGCCAGCAGTGGCGGACAGGGGAGTCAGCCCCAGCATTTT. Residues: CASSGGQGSQPQHF. V gene TRBV2 combines with J gene TRBJ1-5, with 9 bases that match TRBD1. With 4 bases clipped from V and 6 bases from J, the junction kept 4 bases outside the gene matches. CDR1 and CDR2 (germline): SNHLY, FYNNEI. This CDR3 is 14 amino acids long.

This chain uses TRBV7-8 with TRBJ2-1, with 8 bases lining up with TRBD2. With 5 bases clipped from V and 15 bases from J, the junction kept 15 bases outside the gene matches. The V gene's germline CDR1 is SGHVS and CDR2 FQNEAQ. The CDR3 totals 14 residues. The CDR3 DNA follows: TGTGCCAGCAGCGGCGTCTCTGAGCGGGGGCGGGGGTTCTTC. Its translation: CASSGVSERGRGFF. Complete variable domain (other parts from reference TRBV7-8 and TRBJ2-1): GAGVSQSPRYKVAKRGQDVALRCDPISGHVSLFWYQQALGQGPEFLTYFQNEAQLDKSGLPSDRFFAERPEGSVSTLKIQRTQQEDSAVYLCASSGVSERGRGFFGPGTRLTVL.

The V call is TRBV30, the J call TRBJ1-3; D is uncertain. Per germline, CDR1 GTSNPN and CDR2 SVGIG (reference sequence). This CDR3 contains 14 residues. V lost 4 bases and J lost 5, with 15 bases in between. CDR3 DNA: TGTGCCTGGACCCCTGGAGGAAAAAGAAACACCATATATTTT. Encoded protein: CAWTPGGKRNTIYF.

J is TRBJ1-2 and V is TRBV9, with D unclear. The germline CDR1 and CDR2 sequences are SGDLS and YYNGEE. The CDR3 loop spans 13 amino acids. Between the trimmed V and J ends, which lost 3 bases and 5 bases, there was a span of 11 bases. The CDR3 region is CASSAPRDYGYTF. The CDR3 nucleotides read TGTGCCAGCAGCGCCCCGAGGGATTATGGCTACACCTTC.

The chain uses TRBV24-1 and TRBJ2-7; weak D call: TRBD1 (5 bases). The CDR3 length is 14 residues. Trimming pared 5 bases from V and 3 bases from J, leaving 13 bases between. Germline lookup yields CDR1 KGHDR and CDR2 SFDVKD. Here the CDR3 reads CATSGGRAHYEQYF. The CDR3 nucleotides read TGTGCCACCAGTGGCGGCAGGGCTCACTACGAGCAGTACTTC.

This rearrangement joins TRBV6-5 to TRBJ2-1, with TRBD1 matching over 8 bases. This CDR3 contains 16 residues. Trimming took 4 bases from V and 4 from J; bases not matched to a gene: 9. Germline-derived CDR1 and CDR2 are MNHEY and SVGAGI. The CDR3 region has the DNA TGTGCCAGCAGTTCAGAAACCGGGACAGGATACAATGAGCAGTTCTTC. Amino acids: CASSSETGTGYNEQFF.